This T cell receptor (beta chain) comes out of a study of cytomegalovirus exposure and HLA in healthy donors. About this clone: Its specificity is unknown.

Germline V gene lookup returns CDR1 DFQATT and CDR2 SNEGSKA (reference sequence). The V end lost 3 bases, the J end lost 3 bases, and 6 bases lay between the germline ends. CDR3 length: 11 residues. The study's findings and limits: A later analysis linked a missense DCLRE1C variant to TCR beta V- and J-gene trimming. Some highly shared sequence variants likely arose as a pipeline artifact.

The PCR was carried out with 60 Vbeta primers and 13 Jbeta primers. Sequencing was performed with immunoSEQ multiplex PCR; in TCRdb, only in-frame clones are kept and a portion is missing. The sample holds some 100,000 clones, about 72% seen once. V usage is TRBV20-1 and J usage is TRBJ2-7; D call uncertain. This TCR was sampled from a man aged 45-65 years in good health and CMV-seropositive. Sequences were obtained from PBMCs. In nucleotides, the CDR3 is TGCAGTGCTAGCCCGAGCTACGAGCAGTACTTC. Protein: CSASPSYEQYF.